Detailed here is one T cell receptor beta chain. As yet, its antigen is unknown. TCRdb ran MiXCR on the reads and lists one entry per CDR3 protein. The sample shows about 920,000 distinct CDR3 sequences, about 33% of them seen only once. The entry originates in a study of T cell repertoires in cytomegalovirus infection. On the study more broadly: CMV infection plus the matching HLA type was flagged by public TCR beta signatures. Whole-study results and caveats: Within the response measured ex vivo, HLA-C-restricted CMV-specific TCR beta clonotypes were dominant.

The material was cultured CD8+ T cells from PBMCs, obtained from culture after CMV antigen stimulation. This TCR was sampled from a human donor in good health (CMV status not recorded). Some clones in this sample may be carry-over from other donors' samples.

For the CDR3, the DNA is TGTGCCAGCTCACCCCCGGAGACAGCCCCCTACAATGAGCAGTTCTTC. It encodes CASSPPETAPYNEQFF. The chain is built from TRBV18 and TRBJ2-1, with a weak D call TRBD1 (5 bases). This CDR3 is built from 16 residues. Looked up from germline, CDR1 is KGHSH and CDR2 is LQKENI. The V end lost 3 bases, the J end lost 2 bases, and 14 bases lay between the germline ends. The whole variable domain, filled in from reference TRBV18 and TRBJ2-1, reads NAGVMQNPRHLVRRRGQEARLRCSPMKGHSHVYWYRQLPEEGLKFMVYLQKENIIDESGMPKERFSAEFPKEGPSILRIQQVVRGDSAAYFCASSPPETAPYNEQFFGPGTRLTVL.